Below, 9 T cell receptor beta chains from the same sample are listed, as sequenced in a study of cytomegalovirus exposure and HLA in healthy donors. Primers for the PCR totalled 60 Vbeta and 13 Jbeta. TCRdb's copy holds only in-frame clones and misses some; the assay was immunoSEQ multiplex PCR. The sample has fewer than 250,000 clones; 79% are singletons. Sequencing was carried out using PBMCs. The receptors were gathered from a woman aged 18-29 years in good health and CMV-seronegative.

A few counts support this clone. V usage is TRBV28 and J usage is TRBJ2-6; TRBD2 might be the D (5 bases). The CDR3 consists of 16 residues. The ends were cut back, 7 bases at V and 1 base at J, with 14 bases in the middle. Per germline, CDR1 MDHEN and CDR2 SYDVKM. CDR3 in amino acids: CASTPGDVSGANVLTF. CDR3 nucleotide sequence: TGTGCCAGCACCCCCGGGGATGTTTCTGGGGCCAACGTCCTGACTTTC.

The rearrangement uses TRBV28 and TRBJ2-5, with D maybe TRBD2 (7 bases). The better agreement between TRBJ2-7 and the DNA end casts doubt on the J call. This CDR3 has 14 amino acids. CDR1 and CDR2 (germline): MDHEN, SYDVKM. The CDR3 protein is CASTLGGGPYEQYF. The CDR3 nucleotides read TGTGCCAGCACCCTGGGCGGGGGCCCCTACGAGCAGTACTTC.

CDR3 nucleotides: TGCAGCGTCGCACCGGGGGCTGAAGCTTTCTTT. Translation: CSVAPGAEAFF. The V and J genes are TRBV29-1 and TRBJ1-1; perhaps TRBD1 as D (5 bases). The CDR3 has 11 residues. Trimming removed 6 bases at V and 6 bases at J, with 11 bases between. Germline values: CDR1 SQVTM, CDR2 ANQGSEA.

This rearrangement joins TRBV5-6 to TRBJ1-5; D is possibly TRBD1 (5 bases). V gave up 1 base and J gave up 6 bases, with 14 bases separating them. CDR3 length: 15 residues. Germline CDR1 and CDR2: SGHDT and YYEEEE. CDR3 nucleotide sequence: TGTGCCAGCAGCTTGATGCGGGGGGGTAGTCAGCCCCAGCATTTT. This encodes CASSLMRGGSQPQHF.

The V call is TRBV4-3, the J call TRBJ2-7, with D tentatively TRBD1 (6 bases). Between the trimmed V and J ends, which lost 3 bases and 3 bases, there was a span of 9 bases. The CDR3 extends over 13 amino acids. The germline V gene encodes CDR1 LGHNA and CDR2 YSLEER. CDR3 residues: CASSQGHLYEQYF. For the CDR3, the DNA is TGCGCCAGCAGCCAGGGACATCTCTACGAGCAGTACTTC.

The rearrangement joins TRBV2 to TRBJ2-5, with 10 bases identical to TRBD1. CDR1 SNHLY and CDR2 FYNNEI come from the germline V gene. The CDR3 is 14 residues long. V gave up 5 bases and J gave up 4 bases; unmatched junction bases: 4. The CDR3 protein is CASSSGTGAETQYF. The CDR3 DNA reads TGTGCCAGCAGTTCCGGGACAGGGGCAGAGACCCAGTACTTC.

CDR3 in DNA: TGCGCCAGCAGCCTAGCGGGAGTGGAGCAGTTCTTC. Amino acid sequence: CASSLAGVEQFF. The chain carries TRBV5-1 and TRBJ2-1; 10 bases agree with TRBD2. The V segment lost 4 bases and the J segment 10 bases; nucleotides outside the gene matches: 2. In germline, CDR1 is SGHRS, CDR2 YFSETQ. This CDR3 region has 12 residues. Combining the CDR3 with reference TRBV5-1 and TRBJ2-1 gives the whole variable domain KAGVTQTPRYLIKTRGQQVTLSCSPISGHRSVSWYQQTPGQGLQFLFEYFSETQRNKGNFPGRFSGRQFSNSRSEMNVSTLELGDSALYLCASSLAGVEQFFGPGTRLTVL.

The rearrangement joins TRBV7-8 to TRBJ1-6; tentatively, D is TRBD1 (6 bases). The CDR3 is 17 residues long. The germline V gene has CDR1 SGHVS and CDR2 FQNEAQ. V gave up 5 bases and J gave up 0 bases, with 14 bases separating them. The CDR3 nucleotides are TGTGCCAGCAGCGGAGCAGGGGAGAGCTCCTATAATTCACCCCTCCACTTT. This encodes CASSGAGESSYNSPLHF.

The CDR3 nucleotides are TGTGCCAGCAGTGACGAGGCGGGGAGCACAGATACGCAGTATTTT. This sequence encodes CASSDEAGSTDTQYF. The chain couples TRBV6-4 to TRBJ2-3, with D perhaps TRBD2 (6 bases). Trimming removed 2 bases from V and 0 bases from J, with 9 bases in between. CDR1 is MRHNA, CDR2 SNTAGT, per germline. CDR3 length equals 15 residues.